This is a list of T cell receptor beta chains from one sample in a study of T cell responses to AZD1222 COVID-19 vaccine. Clones were read by immunoSEQ multiplex PCR, and TCRdb kept only the in-frame ones, dropping some. The sample has 160,000 or so clones, about nine tenths seen once. The source material was peripheral blood, sampled on day 0 of AZD1222 vaccination. These receptors originate from an adult in good health. Both conserved end residues are part of each CDR3. The D gene is left open where the match is weak. Clone size is shown for a subset of rows, as once, few, many or a class of expanded clone.

>-|-|TRBV5-4|TRBJ2-5
CASSLADQETQYF
TGTGCCAGCAGCTTGGCGGACCAAGAGACCCAGTACTTC
>TRBD1|-|TRBV28|TRBJ2-2
CASSLGDRAFNENTGELFF
TGTGCCAGCAGTTTGGGGGACAGGGCATTCAATGAAAACACCGGGGAGCTGTTTTTT
>-|once|TRBV29-1|TRBJ1-4
CSVRAGTNEKLFF
TGCAGCGTCCGCGCAGGGACTAATGAAAAACTGTTTTTT
>-|-|TRBV7-8|TRBJ1-5
CASSLSAGSQPQHF
TGTGCCAGCAGCTTATCGGCGGGGAGTCAGCCCCAGCATTTT
>TRBD2|-|TRBV27|TRBJ2-2
CASSIATSGTGELFF
TGTGCCAGCAGTATAGCGACTAGCGGGACCGGGGAGCTGTTTTTT
>-|few|TRBV28|TRBJ1-5
CASSTTDVSNQPQHF
TGTGCCAGCAGTACGACGGACGTAAGCAATCAGCCCCAGCATTTT
>-|few|TRBV6-2/TRBV6-3|TRBJ1-1
CASSYTENTEAFF
TGTGCCAGCAGTTACACTGAGAACACTGAAGCTTTCTTT
>-|-|TRBV28|TRBJ2-4
CASSLYGGGAKNIQYF
TGTGCCAGCAGTTTATACGGCGGAGGAGCCAAAAACATTCAGTACTTC
>-|once|TRBV7-2|TRBJ1-2
CASSLAGDYGYTF
TGTGCCAGCAGCTTAGCAGGTGACTATGGCTACACCTTC
>-|-|TRBV28|TRBJ1-5
CASSFLGIGQPQHF
TGTGCCAGCAGTTTTTTGGGTATCGGTCAGCCCCAGCATTTT
>-|-|TRBV3-1/TRBV3-2|TRBJ1-1
CASSEQGGDTEAFF
TGTGCCAGCAGCGAACAGGGAGGGGACACTGAAGCTTTCTTT
>TRBD1|-|TRBV28|TRBJ1-2
CASSLQDRGSYGYTF
TGTGCCAGCAGTTTACAGGACAGGGGATCGTATGGCTACACCTTC
>-|-|TRBV28|TRBJ1-5
CASSLGLRFNSNQPQHF
TGTGCCAGCAGTTTGGGACTCAGGTTCAATAGCAATCAGCCCCAGCATTTT
>-|-|TRBV27|TRBJ1-5
CASKVDRLSNQPQHF
TGTGCCAGCAAGGTCGACAGGCTTAGCAATCAGCCCCAGCATTTT
>-|-|TRBV30|TRBJ1-1
CAWSFGGNTEAFF
TGTGCCTGGAGCTTCGGAGGGAACACTGAAGCTTTCTTT
>-|-|TRBV2|TRBJ2-3
CASSRSDTQYF
TGTGCCAGCAGCCGGTCAGATACGCAGTATTTT
>-|-|TRBV18|TRBJ1-1
CASAYGRSGEAFF
TGTGCCAGCGCTTACGGGAGGAGTGGTGAAGCTTTCTTT
>TRBD2|-|TRBV6-5|TRBJ2-7
CASRLAVTYEQYF
TGTGCCAGCAGACTAGCGGTTACCTACGAGCAGTACTTC
>-|-|TRBV27|TRBJ1-4
CASSSHQGTEKLFF
TGTGCCAGCAGTTCCCACCAGGGGACTGAAAAACTGTTTTTT
>TRBD1|-|TRBV6-6|TRBJ2-5
CASGQGSWETQYF
TGTGCCAGCGGACAGGGTTCCTGGGAGACCCAGTACTTC
>-|-|TRBV4-3|TRBJ2-2
CASSQDPGNTGELFF
TGCGCCAGCAGCCAAGATCCTGGGAACACCGGGGAGCTGTTTTTT
>-|-|TRBV14|TRBJ1-5
CASSQALGTARGPQHF
TGTGCCAGCAGCCAGGCGTTAGGGACCGCCCGAGGTCCCCAGCATTTT
>-|once|TRBV14|TRBJ2-7
CASSQVVAANEQYF
TGTGCCAGCAGCCAAGTGGTAGCGGCTAACGAGCAGTACTTC
>-|-|TRBV28|TRBJ2-5
CASSQGQETQYF
TGTGCCAGCAGTCAGGGGCAAGAGACCCAGTACTTC
>TRBD2|-|TRBV28|TRBJ2-1
CASPPREGIYNEQFF
TGTGCCAGCCCCCCCCGGGAGGGCATATACAATGAGCAGTTCTTC
>-|-|TRBV12-5|TRBJ1-5
CASGFGVNQPQHF
TGTGCTAGTGGTTTCGGGGTTAATCAGCCCCAGCATTTT
>-|few|TRBV19|TRBJ2-7
CASSITGGAYEQYF
TGTGCCAGTAGTATTACCGGGGGCGCGTACGAGCAGTACTTC
>TRBD2|-|TRBV24-1|TRBJ2-2
CATSDLGTSGNTGELFF
TGTGCCACCAGTGACCTTGGGACTAGCGGGAACACCGGGGAGCTGTTTTTT
>TRBD2|-|TRBV28|TRBJ2-1
CASREGTSGAVEQFF
TGTGCCAGCAGGGAGGGGACTAGCGGGGCGGTAGAGCAGTTCTTC
>-|-|TRBV5-5|TRBJ2-1
CASSPYSGEPFF
TGTGCCAGCAGCCCATATAGCGGAGAACCATTCTTC
>-|-|TRBV24-1|TRBJ1-5
CATSPRGGNQPQHF
TGTGCCACCAGTCCCCGAGGGGGCAATCAGCCCCAGCATTTT
>-|-|TRBV5-5|TRBJ2-7
CASTRLYSYEQYF
TGTGCCAGCACTCGGCTGTACTCCTACGAGCAGTACTTC
>TRBD2|-|TRBV5-6|TRBJ2-7
CASNSRTSRTQAYEQYF
TGTGCCAGCAACTCTCGGACTAGCAGAACCCAAGCATACGAGCAGTACTTC
>TRBD1|-|TRBV4-2|TRBJ2-7
CASSQESGTAYEQYF
TGTGCCAGCAGCCAAGAATCCGGGACAGCCTACGAGCAGTACTTC
>-|-|TRBV7-2|TRBJ1-3
CASSFWTSSGNTIYF
TGTGCCAGCAGCTTCTGGACGAGCTCTGGAAACACCATATATTTT
>-|-|TRBV27|TRBJ1-5
CASSLGPDQPQHF
TGTGCCAGCAGTTTGGGCCCGGACCAGCCCCAGCATTTT
>-|-|TRBV6-2/TRBV6-3|TRBJ2-2
CASSYDTGELFF
TGTGCCAGCAGTTACGACACCGGGGAGCTGTTTTTT
>TRBD2|-|TRBV30|TRBJ2-3
CAWSVPERESDTQYF
TGTGCCTGGAGTGTACCTGAGCGGGAGTCAGATACGCAGTATTTT
>TRBD1|once|TRBV28|TRBJ2-7
CASSSQGVENVYEQYF
TGTGCCAGCAGTAGTCAGGGGGTCGAAAATGTCTACGAGCAGTACTTC
>-|once|TRBV5-1|TRBJ1-2
CASSLDGTPFYGYTF
TGCGCCAGCAGCTTGGATGGGACACCCTTTTATGGCTACACCTTC
>-|few|TRBV7-2|TRBJ1-5
CASSLDGRLFQPQHF
TGTGCCAGCAGCTTAGACGGCCGTTTATTTCAGCCCCAGCATTTT
>-|-|TRBV24-1|TRBJ1-2
CATSDPGPGYGYTF
TGTGCCACCAGTGATCCGGGACCGGGCTATGGCTACACCTTC
>TRBD1|-|TRBV28|TRBJ1-2
CATGGGGSYGYTF
TGTGCCACTGGAGGGGGCGGGTCGTATGGCTACACCTTC